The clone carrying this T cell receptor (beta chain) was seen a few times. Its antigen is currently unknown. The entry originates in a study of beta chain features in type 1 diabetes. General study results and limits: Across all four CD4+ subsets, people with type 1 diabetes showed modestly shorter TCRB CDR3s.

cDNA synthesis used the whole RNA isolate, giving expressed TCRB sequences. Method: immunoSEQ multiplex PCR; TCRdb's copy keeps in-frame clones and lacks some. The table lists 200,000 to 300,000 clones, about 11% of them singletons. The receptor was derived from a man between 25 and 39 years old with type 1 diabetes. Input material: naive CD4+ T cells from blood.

In DNA form, the CDR3 reads TGTGCCAGCTCACCACCGGGACAAAGAAATGAGCAGTTCTTC. It codes for CASSPPGQRNEQFF. The chain links TRBV18 to TRBJ2-1; a possible D gene is TRBD1 (6 bases). In germline, CDR1 is KGHSH, CDR2 LQKENI. The V end was cut by 0 bases, the J end by 7 bases, with 10 bases between. The CDR3 sequence is 14 residues long.